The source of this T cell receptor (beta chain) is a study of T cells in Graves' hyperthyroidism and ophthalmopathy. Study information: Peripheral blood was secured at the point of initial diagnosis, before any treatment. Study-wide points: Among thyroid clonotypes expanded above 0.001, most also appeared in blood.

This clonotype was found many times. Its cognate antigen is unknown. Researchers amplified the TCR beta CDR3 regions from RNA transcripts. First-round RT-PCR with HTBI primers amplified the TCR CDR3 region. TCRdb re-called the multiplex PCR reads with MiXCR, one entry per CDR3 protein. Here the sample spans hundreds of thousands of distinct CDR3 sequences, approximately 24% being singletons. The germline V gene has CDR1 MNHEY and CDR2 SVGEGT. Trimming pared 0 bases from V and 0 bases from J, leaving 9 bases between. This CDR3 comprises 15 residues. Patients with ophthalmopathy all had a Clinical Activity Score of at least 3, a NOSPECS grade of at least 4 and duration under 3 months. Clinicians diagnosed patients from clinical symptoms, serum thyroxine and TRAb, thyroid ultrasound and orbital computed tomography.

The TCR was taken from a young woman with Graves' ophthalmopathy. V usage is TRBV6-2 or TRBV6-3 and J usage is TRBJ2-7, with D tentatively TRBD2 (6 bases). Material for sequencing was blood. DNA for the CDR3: TGTGCCAGCAGTTACTCCGGGACTCACTCCTACGAGCAGTACTTC. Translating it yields CASSYSGTHSYEQYF.